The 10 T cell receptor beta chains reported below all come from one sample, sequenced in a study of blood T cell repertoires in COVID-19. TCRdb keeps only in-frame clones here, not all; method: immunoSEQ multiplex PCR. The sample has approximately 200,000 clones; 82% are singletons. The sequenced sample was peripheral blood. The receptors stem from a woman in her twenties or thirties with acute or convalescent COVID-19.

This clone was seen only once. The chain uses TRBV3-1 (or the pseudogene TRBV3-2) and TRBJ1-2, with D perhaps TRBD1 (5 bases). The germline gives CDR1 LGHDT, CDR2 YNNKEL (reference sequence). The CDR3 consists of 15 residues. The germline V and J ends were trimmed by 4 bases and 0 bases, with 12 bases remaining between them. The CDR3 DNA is TGTGCCAGCAGCCTCGGAGACAGCTCTAACTATGGCTACACCTTC. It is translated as CASSLGDSSNYGYTF.

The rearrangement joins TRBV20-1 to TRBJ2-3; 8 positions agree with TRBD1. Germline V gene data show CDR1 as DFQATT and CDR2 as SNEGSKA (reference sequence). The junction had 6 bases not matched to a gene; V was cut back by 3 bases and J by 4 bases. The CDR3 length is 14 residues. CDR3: CSASWTGSPDTQYF. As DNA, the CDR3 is TGCAGTGCTAGTTGGACAGGGTCCCCAGATACGCAGTATTTT.

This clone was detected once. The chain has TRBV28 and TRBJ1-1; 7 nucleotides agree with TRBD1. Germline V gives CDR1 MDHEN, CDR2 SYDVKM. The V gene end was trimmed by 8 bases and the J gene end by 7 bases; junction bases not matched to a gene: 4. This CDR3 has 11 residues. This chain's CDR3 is CASADRYEAFF. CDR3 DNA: TGTGCCAGCGCGGACAGGTATGAAGCTTTCTTT.

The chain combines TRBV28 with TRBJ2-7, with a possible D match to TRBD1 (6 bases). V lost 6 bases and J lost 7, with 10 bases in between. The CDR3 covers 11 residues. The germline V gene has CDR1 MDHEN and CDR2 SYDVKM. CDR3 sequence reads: CASSLDREQYF. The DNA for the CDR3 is TGTGCCAGCAGCCTAGACAGGGAGCAGTACTTC.

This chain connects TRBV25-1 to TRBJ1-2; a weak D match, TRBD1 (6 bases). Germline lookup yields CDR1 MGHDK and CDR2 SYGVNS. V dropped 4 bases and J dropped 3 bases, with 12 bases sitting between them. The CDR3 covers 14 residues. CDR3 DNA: TGTGCCAGCAGTGGGGTGACAGGTCACTATGGCTACACCTTC. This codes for CASSGVTGHYGYTF.

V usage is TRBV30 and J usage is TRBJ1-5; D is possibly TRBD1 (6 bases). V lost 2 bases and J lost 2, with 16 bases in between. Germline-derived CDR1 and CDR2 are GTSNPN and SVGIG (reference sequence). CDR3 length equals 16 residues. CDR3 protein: CAWSPVSRGGNQPQHF. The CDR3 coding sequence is TGTGCCTGGAGTCCCGTTAGCAGGGGAGGCAATCAGCCCCAGCATTTT.

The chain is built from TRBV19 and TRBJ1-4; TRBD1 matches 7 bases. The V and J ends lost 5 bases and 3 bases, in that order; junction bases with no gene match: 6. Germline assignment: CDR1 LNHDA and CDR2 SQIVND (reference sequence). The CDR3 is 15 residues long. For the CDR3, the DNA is TGTGCCAGTAGTGGAGGGGGCCCTTCTAATGAAAAACTGTTTTTT. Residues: CASSGGGPSNEKLFF.

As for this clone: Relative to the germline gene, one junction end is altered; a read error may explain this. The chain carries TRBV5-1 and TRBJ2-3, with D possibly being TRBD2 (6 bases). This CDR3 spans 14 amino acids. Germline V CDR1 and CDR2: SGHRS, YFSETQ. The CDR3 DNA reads TGCGCCAGCAGCTTGGCAACTAGCACGGATACGCAGTATTTT. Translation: CASSLATSTDTQYF.

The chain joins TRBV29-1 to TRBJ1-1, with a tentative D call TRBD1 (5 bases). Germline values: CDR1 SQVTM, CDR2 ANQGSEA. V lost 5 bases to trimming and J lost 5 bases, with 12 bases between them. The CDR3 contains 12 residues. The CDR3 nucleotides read TGCAGCGTTAAACCCAGGGTTACTGAAGCTTTCTTT. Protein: CSVKPRVTEAFF.

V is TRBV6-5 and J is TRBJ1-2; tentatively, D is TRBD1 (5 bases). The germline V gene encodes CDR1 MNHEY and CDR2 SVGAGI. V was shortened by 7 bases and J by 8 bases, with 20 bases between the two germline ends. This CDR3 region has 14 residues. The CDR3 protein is CASMKDRPDGGYTF. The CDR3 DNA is TGTGCCAGCATGAAAGACAGACCGGACGGGGGCTACACCTTC.